This T cell receptor (beta chain) was captured by sequencing in a study of radiation and T cells in renal cell carcinoma. In the study overall: Nephrectomy followed 15 Gy stereotactic body radiation by 4 weeks.

As to time point: baseline pretreatment blood. Specified treatment: 15 Gy SBRT to primary tumor, nephrectomy 4 weeks later. The CDR3 has 15 amino acids. The V gene lost 0 bases and the J gene lost 4 bases, with 11 bases spanning the gap. The germline CDR1 and CDR2 sequences are SGDLS and YYNGEE. Produced via immunoSEQ multiplex PCR; TCRdb's table is partial and in-frame only. This sample has roughly 100,000 clones, with about 86% found just once. The sample here was blood, taken from a patient whose treatment included radiotherapy and nephrectomy. This sequence originates from a man aged 50-60 years with renal cell carcinoma. The J gene is TRBJ2-1, the V gene TRBV9; D ambiguous. The CDR3 protein is CASSVGTTMYNEQFF. CDR3 sequence (DNA): TGTGCCAGCAGCGTAGGGACCACGATGTACAATGAGCAGTTCTTC. Based on the CDR3 plus reference TRBV9 and TRBJ2-1, the full variable domain is DSGVTQTPKHLITATGQRVTLRCSPRSGDLSVYWYQQSLDQGLQFLIQYYNGEERAKGNILERFSAQQFPDLHSELNLSSLELGDSALYFCASSVGTTMYNEQFFGPGTRLTVL.